This is a list of T cell receptor beta chains from one sample in a study of shared clonotypes between healthy human individuals. Only in-frame clones appear in the TCRdb table, and some are missing; sequencing was by immunoSEQ multiplex PCR. The repertoire includes about 1.5 million clones, 98% of them detected once, and 0.45% sits in the top ten. The source material was naive CD4+ T cells sorted from blood. The receptors shown here come from a man younger than 40 in good health. Both conserved end residues are part of each CDR3. A D gene is named only where the DNA matches it firmly.

v_call,d_call,j_call,cdr3_aa,cdr3_nt
TRBV21-1,NA,TRBJ1-2,CASRLAGQKLYGYTF,TGTGCCAGCAGACTGGCGGGACAGAAACTCTATGGCTACACCTTC
TRBV10-1,NA,TRBJ2-3,CASSANRATDTQYF,TGCGCCAGCAGTGCGAACCGAGCCACAGATACGCAGTATTTT
TRBV7-9,TRBD2,TRBJ2-5,CASSPTSGRAPGYF,TGTGCCAGCAGCCCAACTAGCGGGAGGGCCCCGGGCTACTTC
TRBV6-1,NA,TRBJ2-3,CASSGQVPDTQYF,TGTGCCAGCAGTGGACAAGTCCCAGATACGCAGTATTTT
TRBV14,NA,TRBJ1-2,CASSQAGVSSGYTF,TGTGCCAGCAGCCAAGCTGGGGTTTCGTCCGGCTACACCTTC
TRBV5-1,TRBD2,TRBJ2-7,CASSWRTSGEGEQYF,TGCGCCAGCAGCTGGAGGACTAGCGGAGAGGGGGAGCAGTACTTC
TRBV11-2,NA,TRBJ2-7,CASSSPFYEQYF,TGTGCCAGCAGCTCCCCCTTCTACGAGCAGTACTTC
TRBV25-1,NA,TRBJ1-3,CASSESSGNTIYF,TGTGCCAGCAGTGAAAGCTCTGGAAACACCATATATTTT
TRBV6-5,NA,TRBJ2-1,CASSLQGYGGNEQFF,TGTGCCAGCTCTCTGCAGGGGTACGGGGGCAATGAGCAGTTCTTC
TRBV15,TRBD2,TRBJ2-1,CATSRVSPGLAGNEQFF,TGTGCCACCAGCAGAGTCTCTCCGGGACTAGCGGGTAATGAGCAGTTCTTC
TRBV4-3,NA,TRBJ2-6,CASSQGTAGANVLTF,TGCGCCAGCAGCCAAGGGACAGCTGGGGCCAACGTCCTGACTTTC
TRBV27,NA,TRBJ2-5,CASSLTVQQETQYF,TGTGCCAGCAGTTTAACGGTACAGCAAGAGACCCAGTACTTC
TRBV6-4,NA,TRBJ2-3,CASSRGGSTDTQYF,TGTGCCAGCAGTCGAGGGGGGAGCACAGATACGCAGTATTTT
TRBV7-6,NA,TRBJ2-3,CASSTRPGLGTDTQYF,TGTGCCAGCAGCACTCGTCCCGGACTTGGGACAGATACGCAGTATTTT
TRBV5-1,TRBD2,TRBJ2-2,CASSLAPSGMVTGELFF,TGCGCCAGCAGCTTGGCCCCTAGCGGGATGGTTACCGGGGAGCTGTTTTTT
TRBV18,NA,TRBJ2-5,CASSPSRQTQETQYF,TGTGCCAGCTCACCATCACGACAGACTCAAGAGACCCAGTACTTC
TRBV5-1,NA,TRBJ2-3,CASSLAYGPDTQYF,TGCGCCAGCAGCTTGGCCTATGGGCCTGATACGCAGTATTTT
TRBV5-1,NA,TRBJ1-1,CASSSQLPNTEAFF,TGCGCCAGCAGCTCCCAGCTACCGAACACTGAAGCTTTCTTT
TRBV5-1,TRBD2,TRBJ2-3,CASSLVASGFSTDTQYF,TGCGCCAGCAGCTTGGTGGCTAGCGGATTTAGCACAGATACGCAGTATTTT
TRBV7-8,NA,TRBJ2-1,CASSPPGVYNEQFF,TGTGCCAGCAGCCCTCCGGGGGTCTACAATGAGCAGTTCTTC